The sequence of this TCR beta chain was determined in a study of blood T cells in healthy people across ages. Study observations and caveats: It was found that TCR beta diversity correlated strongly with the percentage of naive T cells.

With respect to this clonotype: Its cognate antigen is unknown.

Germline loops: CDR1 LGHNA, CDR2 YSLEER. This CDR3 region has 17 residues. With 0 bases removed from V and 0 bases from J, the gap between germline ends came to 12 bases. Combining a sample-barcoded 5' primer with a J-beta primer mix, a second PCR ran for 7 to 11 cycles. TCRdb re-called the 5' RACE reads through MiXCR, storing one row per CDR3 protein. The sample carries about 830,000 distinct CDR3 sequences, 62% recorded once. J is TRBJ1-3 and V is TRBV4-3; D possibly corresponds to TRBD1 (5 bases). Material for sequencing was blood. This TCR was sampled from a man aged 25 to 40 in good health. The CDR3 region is CASSQDFTGYSGNTIYF. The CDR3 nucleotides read TGCGCCAGCAGCCAAGATTTTACAGGCTACTCTGGAAACACCATATATTTT.